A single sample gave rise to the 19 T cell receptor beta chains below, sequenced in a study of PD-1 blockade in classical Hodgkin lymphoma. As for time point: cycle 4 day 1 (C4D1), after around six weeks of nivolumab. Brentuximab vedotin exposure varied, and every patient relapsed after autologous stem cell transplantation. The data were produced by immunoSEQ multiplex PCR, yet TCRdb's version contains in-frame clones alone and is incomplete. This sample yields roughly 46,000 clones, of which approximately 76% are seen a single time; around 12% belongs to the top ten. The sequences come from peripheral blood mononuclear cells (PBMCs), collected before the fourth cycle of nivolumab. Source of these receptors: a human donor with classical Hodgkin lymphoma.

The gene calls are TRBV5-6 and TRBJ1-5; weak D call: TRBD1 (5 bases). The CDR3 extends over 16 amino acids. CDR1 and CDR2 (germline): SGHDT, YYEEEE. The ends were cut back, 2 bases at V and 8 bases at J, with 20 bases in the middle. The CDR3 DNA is TGTGCCAGCAGCTTACCCGACGGGTTACGGGGCAAGCCCCAGCATTTT. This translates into CASSLPDGLRGKPQHF.

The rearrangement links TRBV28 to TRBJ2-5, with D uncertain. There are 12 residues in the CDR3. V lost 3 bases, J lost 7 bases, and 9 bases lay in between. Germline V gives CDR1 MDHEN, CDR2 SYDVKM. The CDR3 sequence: CASSFPTRTQYF. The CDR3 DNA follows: TGTGCCAGCAGTTTCCCGACGAGGACCCAGTACTTC.

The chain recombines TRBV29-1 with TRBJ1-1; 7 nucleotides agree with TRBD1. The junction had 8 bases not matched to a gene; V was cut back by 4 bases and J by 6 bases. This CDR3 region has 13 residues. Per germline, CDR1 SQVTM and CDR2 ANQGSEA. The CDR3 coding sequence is TGCAGCGTTGTGGGTCAGGGGGATGCTGAAGCTTTCTTT. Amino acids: CSVVGQGDAEAFF.

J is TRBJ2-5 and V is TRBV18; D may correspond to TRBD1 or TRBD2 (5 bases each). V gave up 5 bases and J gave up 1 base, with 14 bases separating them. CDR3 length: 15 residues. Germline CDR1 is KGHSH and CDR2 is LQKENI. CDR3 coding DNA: TGTGCCAGCTCATCAGAACGGGGCTCCCAAGAGACCCAGTACTTC. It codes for CASSSERGSQETQYF.

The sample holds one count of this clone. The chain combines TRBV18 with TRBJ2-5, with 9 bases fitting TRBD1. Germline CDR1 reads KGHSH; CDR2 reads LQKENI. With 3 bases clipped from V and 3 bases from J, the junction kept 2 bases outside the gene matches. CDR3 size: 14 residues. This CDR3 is CASSPTGGEETQYF. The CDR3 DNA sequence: TGTGCCAGCTCACCGACAGGGGGGGAAGAGACCCAGTACTTC.

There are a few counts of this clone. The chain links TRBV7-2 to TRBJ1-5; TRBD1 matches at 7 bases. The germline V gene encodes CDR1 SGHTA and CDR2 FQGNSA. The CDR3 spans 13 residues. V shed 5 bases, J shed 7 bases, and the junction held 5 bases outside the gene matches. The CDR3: CASSPNRGQPQHF. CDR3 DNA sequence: TGTGCCAGCAGCCCGAACAGGGGACAGCCCCAGCATTTT.

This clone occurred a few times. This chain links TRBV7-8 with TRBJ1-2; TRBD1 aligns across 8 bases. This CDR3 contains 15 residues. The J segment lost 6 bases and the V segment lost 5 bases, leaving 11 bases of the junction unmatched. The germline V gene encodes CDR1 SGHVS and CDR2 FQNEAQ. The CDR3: CASSPGTGALNGYTF. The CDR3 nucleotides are TGTGCCAGCAGCCCAGGGACAGGAGCCTTGAATGGCTACACCTTC.

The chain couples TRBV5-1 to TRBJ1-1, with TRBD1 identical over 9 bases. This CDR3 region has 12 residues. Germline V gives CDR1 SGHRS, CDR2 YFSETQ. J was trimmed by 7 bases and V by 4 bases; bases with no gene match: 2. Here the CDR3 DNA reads TGCGCCAGCAGCCAGGGACAGGGTGAAGCTTTCTTT. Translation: CASSQGQGEAFF.

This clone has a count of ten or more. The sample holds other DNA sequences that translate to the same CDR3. The CDR3 nucleotides are TGTGCCAGTAGCCTAGGGAGGGGAGAACGCTACGAGCAGTACTTC. Its translation is CASSLGRGERYEQYF. The V and J genes are TRBV19 and TRBJ2-7; 7 bases line up with TRBD2. Looked up from germline, CDR1 is LNHDA and CDR2 is SQIVND (reference sequence). CDR3 length: 15 amino acids. The junction had 11 bases not matched to a gene; V was cut back by 6 bases and J by 3 bases.

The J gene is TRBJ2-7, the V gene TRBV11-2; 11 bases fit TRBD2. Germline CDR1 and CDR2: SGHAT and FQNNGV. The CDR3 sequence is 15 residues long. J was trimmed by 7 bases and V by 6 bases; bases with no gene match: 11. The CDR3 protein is CASRRLAGGPEEQYF. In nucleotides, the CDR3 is TGTGCCAGCAGGCGATTAGCGGGAGGGCCGGAAGAGCAGTACTTC.

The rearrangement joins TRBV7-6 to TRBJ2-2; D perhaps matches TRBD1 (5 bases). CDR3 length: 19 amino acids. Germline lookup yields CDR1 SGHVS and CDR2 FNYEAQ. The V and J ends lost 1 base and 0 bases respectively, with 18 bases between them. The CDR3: CASSLVPPGAYTNTGELFF. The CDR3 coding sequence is TGTGCCAGCAGCTTAGTGCCCCCTGGGGCTTACACGAACACCGGGGAGCTGTTTTTT.

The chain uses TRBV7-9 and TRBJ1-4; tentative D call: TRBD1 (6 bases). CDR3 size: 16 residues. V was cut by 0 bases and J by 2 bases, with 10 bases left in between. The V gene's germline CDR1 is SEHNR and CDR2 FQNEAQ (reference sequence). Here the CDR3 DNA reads TGTGCCAGCAGCTTAGCCGGGGGGCACACTAATGAAAAACTGTTTTTT. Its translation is CASSLAGGHTNEKLFF.

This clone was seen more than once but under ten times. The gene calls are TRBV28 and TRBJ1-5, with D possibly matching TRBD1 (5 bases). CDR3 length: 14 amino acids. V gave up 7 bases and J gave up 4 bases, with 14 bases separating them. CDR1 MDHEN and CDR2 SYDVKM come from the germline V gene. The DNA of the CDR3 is TGTGCCAGCACCCCCGTTTGGGGGAATCAGCCCCAGCATTTT. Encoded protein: CASTPVWGNQPQHF.

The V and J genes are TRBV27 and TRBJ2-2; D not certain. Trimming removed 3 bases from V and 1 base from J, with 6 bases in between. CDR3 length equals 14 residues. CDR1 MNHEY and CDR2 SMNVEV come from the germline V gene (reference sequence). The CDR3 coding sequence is TGTGCCAGCAGTTTGTGGCAGAACACCGGGGAGCTGTTTTTT. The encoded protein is CASSLWQNTGELFF.

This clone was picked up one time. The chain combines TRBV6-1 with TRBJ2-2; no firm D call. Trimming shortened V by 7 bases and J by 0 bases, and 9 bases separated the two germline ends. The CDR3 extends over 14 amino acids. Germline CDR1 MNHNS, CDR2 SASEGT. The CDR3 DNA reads TGTGCCAGCAAAATAGGAGCGAACACCGGGGAGCTGTTTTTT. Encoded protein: CASKIGANTGELFF.

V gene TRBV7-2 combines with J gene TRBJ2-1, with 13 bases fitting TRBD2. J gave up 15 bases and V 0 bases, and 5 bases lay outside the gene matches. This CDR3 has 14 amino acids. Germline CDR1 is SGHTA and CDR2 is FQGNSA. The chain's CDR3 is CASSLATSGRAAFF. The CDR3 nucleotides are TGTGCCAGCAGCTTAGCCACTAGCGGGAGGGCGGCGTTCTTC.

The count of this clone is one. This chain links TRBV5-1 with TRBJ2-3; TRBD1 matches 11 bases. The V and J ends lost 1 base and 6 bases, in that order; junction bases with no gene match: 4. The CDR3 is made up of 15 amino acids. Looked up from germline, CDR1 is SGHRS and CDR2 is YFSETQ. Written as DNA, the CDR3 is TGCGCCAGCAGCTTGATGGACAGGGGGCCGGATACGCAGTATTTT. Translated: CASSLMDRGPDTQYF.

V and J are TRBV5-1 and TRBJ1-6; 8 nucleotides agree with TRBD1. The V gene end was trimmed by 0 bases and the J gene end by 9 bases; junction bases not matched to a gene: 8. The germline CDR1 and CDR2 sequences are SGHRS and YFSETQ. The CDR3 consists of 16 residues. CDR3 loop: CASSLDGQGNGSPLHF. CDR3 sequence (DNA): TGCGCCAGCAGCTTGGATGGACAGGGTAACGGTTCACCCCTCCACTTT. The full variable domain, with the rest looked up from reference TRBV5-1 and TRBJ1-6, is KAGVTQTPRYLIKTRGQQVTLSCSPISGHRSVSWYQQTPGQGLQFLFEYFSETQRNKGNFPGRFSGRQFSNSRSEMNVSTLELGDSALYLCASSLDGQGNGSPLHFGNGTRLTVT.

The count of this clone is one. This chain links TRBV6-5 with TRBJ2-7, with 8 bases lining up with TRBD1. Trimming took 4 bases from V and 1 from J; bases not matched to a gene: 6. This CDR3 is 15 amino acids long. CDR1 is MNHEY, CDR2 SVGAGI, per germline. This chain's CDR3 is CASSSQGAKSYEQYF. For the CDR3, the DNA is TGTGCCAGCAGTTCCCAGGGGGCTAAGTCCTACGAGCAGTACTTC.